This is a list of T cell receptor beta chains from one sample in a study of neurological immune-mediated disorders. One entry per CDR3 protein, called by TCRdb with MiXCR from the 5' RACE reads. The data show 55,000 to 70,000 distinct CDR3 sequences, roughly 3.6% seen once. Sequencing input: PBMCs. All receptors derive from a man aged 25 to 45 with multiple sclerosis. Both conserved end residues are part of each CDR3.

TRBV4-1	TRBJ2-7	CASSQNVGTTYEQYF
TRBV20-1	TRBJ2-7	CSARGVPPEQYF
TRBV4-1	TRBJ2-3	CASSQDVTTSGSEDTQYF
TRBV18	TRBJ2-1	CASSLPGTSYNEQFF
TRBV25-1	TRBJ1-2	CASTLGGDYGYTF
TRBV6-4	TRBJ2-3	CASSDSQGTDTQYF
TRBV29-1	TRBJ2-1	CSVEFLKNEQFF
TRBV18	TRBJ2-2	CASSPFTNTGELFF
TRBV20-1	TRBJ2-1	CSARIVGGGPAGEQFF
TRBV7-9	TRBJ1-2	CASSPNLGDRPDGYTF
TRBV3-1	TRBJ2-7	CASSQMGLRYEQYF
TRBV11-2	TRBJ2-5	CASSLVTGGPLTQYF
TRBV29-1	TRBJ1-1	CSVPTGQATEAFF
TRBV2	TRBJ2-4	CASSEAAGRRQNIQYF
TRBV29-1	TRBJ1-2	CSSQVAYGYTF
TRBV7-9	TRBJ1-2	CASSLPPNRANYGYTF
TRBV30	TRBJ1-2	CAWSLHRDRGRYTF
TRBV20-1	TRBJ2-1	CSARSGSSYNEQFF
TRBV6-1	TRBJ2-4	CASSEFEGAENIQYF
TRBV6-1	TRBJ2-2	CASIDGEPGELFF
TRBV5-5	TRBJ2-5	CASSFPLATQETQYF
TRBV5-1	TRBJ2-7	CASSLEASSYEQYF
TRBV20-1	TRBJ1-4	CSARGTGEKLFF
TRBV12-3/TRBV12-4	TRBJ1-2	CASNPTGGGNYGYTF
TRBV4-1	TRBJ2-7	CASSQDRGSYEQYF
TRBV5-1	TRBJ2-7	CASSLAGGDYEQYF